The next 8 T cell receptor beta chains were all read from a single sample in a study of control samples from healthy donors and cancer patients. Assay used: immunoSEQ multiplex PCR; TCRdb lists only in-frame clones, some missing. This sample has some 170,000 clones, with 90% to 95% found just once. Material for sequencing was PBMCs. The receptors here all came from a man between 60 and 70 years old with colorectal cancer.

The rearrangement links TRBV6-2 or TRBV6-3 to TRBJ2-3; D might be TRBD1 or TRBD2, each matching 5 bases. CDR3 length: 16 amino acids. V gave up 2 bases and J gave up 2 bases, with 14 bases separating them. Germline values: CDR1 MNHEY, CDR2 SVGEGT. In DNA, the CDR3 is TGTGCCAGCAGTTACGGGACGGGTAGTCTCACAGATACGCAGTATTTT. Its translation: CASSYGTGSLTDTQYF.

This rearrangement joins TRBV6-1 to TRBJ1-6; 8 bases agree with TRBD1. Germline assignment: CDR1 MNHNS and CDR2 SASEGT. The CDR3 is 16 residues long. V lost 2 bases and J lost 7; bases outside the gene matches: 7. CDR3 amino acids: CASSERTGFVNSPLHF. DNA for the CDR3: TGTGCCAGCAGTGAACGGACAGGGTTTGTGAATTCACCCCTCCACTTT.

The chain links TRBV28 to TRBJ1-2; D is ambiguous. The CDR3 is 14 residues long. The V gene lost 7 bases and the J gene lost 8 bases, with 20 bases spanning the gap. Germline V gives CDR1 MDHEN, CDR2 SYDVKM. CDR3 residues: CASTERVSSLGYTF. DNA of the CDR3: TGTGCCAGCACAGAACGAGTTAGTTCCCTAGGCTACACCTTC.

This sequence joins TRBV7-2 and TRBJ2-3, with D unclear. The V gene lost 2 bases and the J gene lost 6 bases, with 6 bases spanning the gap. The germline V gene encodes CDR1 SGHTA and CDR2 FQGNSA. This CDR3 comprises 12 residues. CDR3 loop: CASSLMSDTQYF. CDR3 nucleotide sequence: TGTGCCAGCAGCTTAATGTCGGATACGCAGTATTTT.

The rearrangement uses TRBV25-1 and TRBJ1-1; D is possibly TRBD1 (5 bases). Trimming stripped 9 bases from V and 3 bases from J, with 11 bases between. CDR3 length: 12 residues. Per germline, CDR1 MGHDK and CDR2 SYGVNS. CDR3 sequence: CASAPGHTEAFF. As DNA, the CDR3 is TGTGCCAGTGCTCCGGGGCACACTGAAGCTTTCTTT.

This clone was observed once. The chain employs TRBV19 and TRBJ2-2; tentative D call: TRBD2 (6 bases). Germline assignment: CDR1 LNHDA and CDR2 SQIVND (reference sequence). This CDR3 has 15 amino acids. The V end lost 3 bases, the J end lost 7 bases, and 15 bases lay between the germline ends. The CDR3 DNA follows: TGTGCCAGTAGTATCCGTTCGTGGGGGGTCGGGGAGCTGTTTTTT. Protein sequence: CASSIRSWGVGELFF. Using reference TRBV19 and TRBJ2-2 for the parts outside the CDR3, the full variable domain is DGGITQSPKYLFRKEGQNVTLSCEQNLNHDAMYWYRQDPGQGLRLIYYSQIVNDFQKGDIAEGYSVSREKKESFPLTVTSAQKNPTAFYLCASSIRSWGVGELFFGEGSRLTVL.

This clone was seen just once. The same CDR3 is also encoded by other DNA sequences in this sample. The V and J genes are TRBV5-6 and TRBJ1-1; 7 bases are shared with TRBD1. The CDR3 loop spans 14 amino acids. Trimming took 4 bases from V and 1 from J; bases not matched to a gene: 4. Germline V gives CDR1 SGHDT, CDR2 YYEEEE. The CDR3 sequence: CASSLRGPNTEAFF. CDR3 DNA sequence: TGTGCCAGCAGCCTGAGGGGGCCGAACACTGAAGCTTTCTTT.

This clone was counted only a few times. Here the CDR3 reads CASSLAADRGYGYTF. CDR3 nucleotide sequence: TGTGCCAGCAGCTTAGCGGCCGACAGGGGTTATGGCTACACCTTC. This chain connects TRBV7-9 to TRBJ1-2, with 8 bases aligning to TRBD1. CDR1 is SEHNR and CDR2 is FQNEAQ in the germline V gene (reference sequence). The CDR3 spans 15 residues. The V gene end was trimmed by 0 bases and the J gene end by 5 bases; junction bases not matched to a gene: 5.